The rows below give T cell receptor beta chains drawn from one sample of a study of blood T cells in healthy people across ages. MiXCR, applied by TCRdb to the 5' RACE reads, yields one record per CDR3 protein. The sample comprises some 760,000 distinct CDR3 sequences, around 25% of which are singletons, and 8% to 10% rests with the top ten. The data were also submitted as part of a second study, on T cells of mothers and their children.

Sequencing was done on a sample of blood. The receptors come from a boy younger than 18 in good health. CDR3s include the opening cysteine and the closing phenylalanine or tryptophan. A D gene is named only where the DNA matches it firmly. The size field is filled for only some rows; it gives once, few, many or a size class.

d_gene	abundance	v_gene	j_gene	CDR3aa	CDR3nt
-	-	TRBV5-1	TRBJ1-4	CASTSGAGNEKLFF	TGCGCCAGCACTTCCGGAGCTGGTAATGAAAAACTGTTTTTT
-	-	TRBV12-3/TRBV12-4	TRBJ2-2	CASSWGVGELFF	TGTGCCAGCAGTTGGGGTGTCGGGGAGCTGTTTTTT
TRBD2	-	TRBV6-2/TRBV6-3	TRBJ2-1	CASSYPPEAGVHNEQFF	TGTGCCAGCAGTTACCCCCCCGAAGCGGGGGTCCACAATGAGCAGTTCTTC
TRBD2	few	TRBV4-1	TRBJ2-1	CASRLVGTSDREQFF	TGCGCCAGCAGGCTTGTAGGGACTAGCGACCGAGAGCAGTTCTTC
-	-	TRBV20-1	TRBJ1-5	CSATTGRDQPQHF	TGCAGTGCTACGACAGGTCGGGATCAGCCCCAGCATTTT
-	-	TRBV11-2	TRBJ2-5	CASSLDRQRETQYF	TGTGCCAGCAGCTTAGATCGACAGAGAGAGACCCAGTACTTC
-	-	TRBV2	TRBJ1-4	CASRAINEKLFF	TGTGCCAGCAGAGCGATCAATGAAAAACTGTTTTTT
-	few	TRBV6-5	TRBJ2-7	CASGWDPNYEQYF	TGTGCCAGCGGATGGGACCCGAACTACGAGCAGTACTTC
-	-	TRBV5-1	TRBJ1-1	CASSDWPNTEAFF	TGCGCCAGCAGCGACTGGCCGAACACTGAAGCTTTCTTT
-	-	TRBV5-1	TRBJ2-5	CASSHLATGQETQYF	TGCGCCAGCAGCCACCTGGCAACAGGCCAAGAGACCCAGTACTTC
-	-	TRBV7-9	TRBJ2-1	CASSSLRPANEQFF	TGTGCCAGCAGCTCCCTCCGTCCGGCCAATGAGCAGTTCTTC
TRBD1	few	TRBV28	TRBJ2-5	CASSLSAGTGEETQYF	TGTGCCAGCAGTTTATCCGCCGGGACAGGGGAAGAGACCCAGTACTTC
-	few	TRBV12-3/TRBV12-4	TRBJ2-2	CASSTPAGELFF	TGTGCCAGCAGTACCCCGGCCGGGGAACTGTTTTTT
-	few	TRBV6-2/TRBV6-3	TRBJ1-2	CASNGGYNYGYTF	TGTGCCAGCAATGGCGGATACAACTATGGCTACACCTTC
-	few	TRBV14	TRBJ2-5	CASSQRRDPWETQYF	TGTGCCAGCAGCCAAAGAAGGGACCCTTGGGAGACCCAGTACTTC
TRBD2	few	TRBV12-3/TRBV12-4	TRBJ2-7	CASSNREGSSYEQYF	TGTGCCAGCAGTAACCGGGAGGGTAGCTCATACGAGCAGTACTTC
-	-	TRBV15	TRBJ1-2	CATSREAGSHGYTF	TGTGCCACCAGCAGAGAGGCAGGGTCACATGGCTACACCTTC
-	-	TRBV12-3/TRBV12-4	TRBJ1-3	CASSLWAGNTIYF	TGTGCCAGCAGTTTGTGGGCTGGAAACACCATATATTTT
-	few	TRBV7-9	TRBJ2-3	CASSLDSGPHTDTQYF	TGTGCCAGCAGCTTAGACTCTGGCCCACACACAGATACGCAGTATTTT
-	-	TRBV7-2	TRBJ2-6	CASSLQSSGANVLTF	TGTGCCAGCAGCTTACAGAGCTCTGGGGCCAACGTCCTGACTTTC
-	few	TRBV7-3	TRBJ1-2	CASSPSGGWNYGYTF	TGTGCCAGCAGCCCGAGCGGGGGCTGGAACTATGGCTACACCTTC
-	-	TRBV25-1	TRBJ2-2	CASRVGTGKLFF	TGTGCCAGCAGAGTGGGGACGGGGAAGCTGTTTTTT
-	few	TRBV9	TRBJ2-5	CASTGVSQETQYF	TGTGCCAGCACGGGAGTAAGCCAAGAGACCCAGTACTTC
-	-	TRBV20-1	TRBJ2-7	CSAKGEAYEQYF	TGCAGTGCTAAAGGGGAGGCCTACGAGCAGTACTTC
TRBD1	-	TRBV4-2	TRBJ1-4	CASSQDRRDRGLGWEKLFF	TGTGCCAGCAGCCAAGATCGCCGGGACAGGGGGCTCGGTTGGGAAAAACTGTTTTTT
-	-	TRBV5-1	TRBJ2-7	CASSRDDSLYEQYF	TGCGCCAGCAGTAGGGACGACAGCCTATACGAGCAGTACTTC
TRBD2	many	TRBV5-1	TRBJ2-5	CASSLEGGVQETQYF	TGCGCCAGCAGCTTGGAGGGAGGGGTCCAAGAGACCCAGTACTTC
TRBD1	few	TRBV6-5	TRBJ1-2	CASRWTGGNYGYTF	TGTGCCAGCAGATGGACAGGGGGTAACTATGGCTACACCTTC
TRBD1	-	TRBV29-1	TRBJ1-2	CSVEDLGQGYGYTF	TGCAGCGTTGAAGATCTAGGACAGGGTTATGGCTACACCTTC
-	-	TRBV20-1	TRBJ1-2	CSARDGRTNYGYTF	TGCAGTGCTAGAGACGGCAGAACTAACTATGGCTACACCTTC
-	few	TRBV7-9	TRBJ2-3	CASSSRDLYTDTQYF	TGTGCCAGCAGCTCCCGGGACCTCTACACAGATACGCAGTATTTT
TRBD1	few	TRBV11-2	TRBJ2-2	CASSKRGQGKTGELFF	TGTGCCAGCAGCAAGCGGGGACAGGGCAAGACCGGGGAGCTGTTTTTT
-	once	TRBV5-1	TRBJ1-2	CASSSNGRNYGYTF	TGCGCCAGCAGCAGTAACGGACGGAACTATGGCTACACCTTC
-	-	TRBV3-1	TRBJ1-2	CASSQYRENYGYTF	TGTGCCAGCAGCCAATACAGGGAAAACTATGGCTACACCTTC
-	-	TRBV5-1	TRBJ2-7	CASSPQEGLSYEQYF	TGCGCCAGCAGCCCCCAGGAGGGCCTCTCCTACGAGCAGTACTTC